The 27 T cell receptor beta chains given below trace back to one sample, sequenced in a study of blood T cells in healthy people across ages. Primed by a sample-barcoded 5' primer and a J-beta primer mix, a second PCR proceeded for about 6 to 11 cycles. TCRdb ran MiXCR on the 5' RACE reads and lists one entry per CDR3 protein. Here the sample spans roughly 1.6 million distinct CDR3 sequences, roughly a third being singletons. Sequenced: blood. Receptors were obtained from a woman between 25 and 40 years old in good health.

The chain couples TRBV20-1 to TRBJ2-5, with TRBD2 as a possible D gene (5 bases). The germline CDR1 and CDR2 sequences are DFQATT and SNEGSKA (reference sequence). The CDR3 is made up of 13 amino acids. Trimming removed 6 bases at V and 4 bases at J, with 15 bases between. The CDR3 bases are TGCAGTGCCAATGCCTATCGGGGAGAGACCCAGTACTTC. This sequence encodes CSANAYRGETQYF.

The J gene is TRBJ2-1, the V gene TRBV6-4; TRBD1 aligns across 7 bases. CDR1 and CDR2 from the germline V gene are MRHNA and SNTAGT. CDR3 length: 15 amino acids. V was pared by 3 bases and J by 3 bases, with 5 bases of the junction left unmatched. The CDR3 nucleotides read TGTGCCAGCAGTGAGGGACAGACTTTCTACAATGAGCAGTTCTTC. This translates into CASSEGQTFYNEQFF.

The chain couples TRBV20-1 to TRBJ1-5; D might be TRBD1 (5 bases). The CDR3 is 15 residues long. Trimming took 2 bases from V and 3 from J, leaving 14 bases between them. In germline, CDR1 is DFQATT, CDR2 SNEGSKA (reference sequence). The CDR3: CSARPTGGINQPQHF. The CDR3 DNA follows: TGCAGTGCTAGACCGACGGGGGGGATCAATCAGCCCCAGCATTTT.

The chain uses TRBV10-3 and TRBJ2-1, with 8 bases that match TRBD2. This CDR3 contains 16 residues. Germline CDR1 and CDR2: ENHRY and SYGVKD. The V and J ends lost 0 bases and 6 bases, in that order; junction bases with no gene match: 7. The chain's CDR3 is CAISESTAGGRNEQFF. The CDR3 coding sequence is TGTGCCATCAGTGAGTCGACTGCGGGAGGACGCAATGAGCAGTTCTTC.

The CDR3: CSAPEQLAGDEQYF. CDR3 sequence (DNA): TGCAGTGCCCCAGAACAACTAGCGGGAGACGAGCAGTACTTC. This sequence joins TRBV20-1 and TRBJ2-7; TRBD2 agrees at 11 bases. The junction had 9 bases not matched to a gene; V was cut back by 6 bases and J by 5 bases. The V gene's germline CDR1 is DFQATT and CDR2 SNEGSKA (reference sequence). The CDR3 runs 14 residues.

The chain links TRBV27 to TRBJ1-5, with 8 bases aligning to TRBD1. V trimming: 1 base; J trimming: 3 bases; junction bases outside the gene matches: 5. Per germline, CDR1 MNHEY and CDR2 SMNVEV (reference sequence). CDR3 length equals 16 residues. CDR3 residues: CASSLFWTGPNQPQHF. The CDR3 DNA reads TGTGCCAGCAGTTTATTTTGGACAGGGCCCAATCAGCCCCAGCATTTT.

The V gene is TRBV25-1, the J gene TRBJ1-1; no reliable D call. Germline lookup yields CDR1 MGHDK and CDR2 SYGVNS. The CDR3 runs 17 residues. V lost 4 bases, J lost 4 bases, and 22 bases lay in between. This CDR3 reads CASSVSRLLPTGTEAFF. In nucleotides, the CDR3 is TGTGCCAGCAGTGTCTCAAGGTTACTTCCCACTGGCACTGAAGCTTTCTTT.

The chain has TRBV20-1 and TRBJ1-2, with TRBD1 matching over 7 bases. Unmatched junction bases numbered 13, after V lost 6 bases and J lost 0 bases. Germline V gene data show CDR1 as DFQATT and CDR2 as SNEGSKA (reference sequence). The CDR3 has 16 residues. The CDR3 DNA follows: TGCAGTGCCCGACACCTGGACAGGCCCACTAACTATGGCTACACCTTC. The encoded protein is CSARHLDRPTNYGYTF.

This clonotype was detected ten times or more. The gene calls are TRBV7-8 and TRBJ2-7; D unclear. The V gene's germline CDR1 is SGHVS and CDR2 FQNEAQ. V was clipped by 4 bases and J by 2 bases, with 12 bases between them. This CDR3 contains 14 residues. The CDR3 DNA is TGTGCCAGCAGCTACCCGGCGTTGGCCTACGAGCAGTACTTC. It is translated as CASSYPALAYEQYF. The full variable domain, with the rest looked up from reference TRBV7-8 and TRBJ2-7, is GAGVSQSPRYKVAKRGQDVALRCDPISGHVSLFWYQQALGQGPEFLTYFQNEAQLDKSGLPSDRFFAERPEGSVSTLKIQRTQQEDSAVYLCASSYPALAYEQYFGPGTRLTVT.

This rearrangement joins TRBV7-2 to TRBJ1-2; D may be TRBD1 (5 bases). Germline V CDR1 and CDR2: SGHTA, FQGNSA. V was cut by 5 bases and J by 4 bases, with 14 bases left in between. The CDR3 runs to 14 residues. DNA for the CDR3: TGTGCCAGCAGCCCCTGGGACGGACCCTATGGCTACACCTTC. It specifies CASSPWDGPYGYTF. Filled out from reference TRBV7-2 and TRBJ1-2, the complete variable domain reads GAGVSQSPSNKVTEKGKDVELRCDPISGHTALYWYRQSLGQGLEFLIYFQGNSAPDKSGLPSDRFSAERTGGSVSTLTIQRTQQEDSAVYLCASSPWDGPYGYTFGSGTRLTVV.

V usage is TRBV7-8 and J usage is TRBJ2-1, with 9 bases identical to TRBD2. The germline gives CDR1 SGHVS, CDR2 FQNEAQ. The V and J ends lost 4 bases and 6 bases, in that order; junction bases with no gene match: 10. This CDR3 has 16 residues. The CDR3 spells CASSSRQMTSGNEQFF. CDR3 nucleotides: TGTGCCAGCAGCTCACGACAGATGACTAGCGGCAATGAGCAGTTCTTC.

This clonotype has more than one count but fewer than ten. This chain connects TRBV3-1 to TRBJ2-5; D tentatively reads TRBD1 or TRBD2 (5 bases each). This CDR3 is 13 amino acids long. The V end lost 4 bases, the J end lost 9 bases, and 15 bases lay between the germline ends. Germline CDR1 is LGHDT and CDR2 is YNNKEL (reference sequence). The CDR3 nucleotides are TGTGCCAGCAGCCTGCGAGGGGTGGAGGCCCAGTACTTC. Translated, it gives CASSLRGVEAQYF.

This clonotype turned up a few times. This rearrangement joins TRBV6-6 to TRBJ2-5; 7 bases map to TRBD2. J lost 5 bases, V lost 8 bases, and 8 bases had no gene match. The CDR3 covers 13 residues. CDR1 MNHNY and CDR2 SVGAGI come from the germline V gene (reference sequence). CDR3: CASDDGGFETQYF. CDR3 in DNA: TGTGCCAGCGACGACGGGGGGTTCGAGACCCAGTACTTC.

This sequence joins TRBV7-9 and TRBJ1-2; D gene unclear. CDR3 length: 14 amino acids. Trimming pared 5 bases from V and 3 bases from J, leaving 13 bases between. CDR1 is SEHNR, CDR2 FQNEAQ, per germline (reference sequence). CDR3 coding DNA: TGTGCCAGCAGCCCTGGCATGGGTGACTATGGCTACACCTTC. As protein: CASSPGMGDYGYTF.

This clonotype was seen a single time. The chain uses TRBV30 and TRBJ1-1, with D unclear. V was pared by 7 bases and J by 1 base, with 16 bases between. CDR1 and CDR2 (germline): GTSNPN, SVGIG (reference sequence). The CDR3 extends over 14 amino acids. CDR3 in amino acids: CASETWVENTEAFF. Here the CDR3 DNA reads TGTGCCTCAGAGACATGGGTGGAGAACACTGAAGCTTTCTTT.

This clonotype was detected a few times. One end of the junction is discordant with germline, which a read error may explain. The rearrangement joins TRBV9 to TRBJ2-1; 7 bases line up with TRBD1. This CDR3 has 15 amino acids. Germline values: CDR1 SGDLS, CDR2 YYNGEE. CDR3 sequence (DNA): TGCGCCAGCAGCGTAGGGGGCAGGGGAAATGGGCGCCAGTTCTTC. Translation gives CASSVGGRGNGRQFF.

This clonotype was found a few times. The chain combines TRBV28 with TRBJ1-2; no clear D. This CDR3 has 12 residues. Trimming removed 6 bases at V and 7 bases at J, with 12 bases between. Germline CDR1 MDHEN, CDR2 SYDVKM. In DNA, the CDR3 is TGTGCCAGCAGCCAATTATCGGGTGGCTACACCTTC. As protein: CASSQLSGGYTF.

In its sample, this clonotype was seen once. The junction and the germline gene differ at one end; a read error may be behind it. The chain recombines TRBV7-2 with TRBJ2-1, with D perhaps TRBD1 (6 bases). CDR1 and CDR2 (germline): SGHTA, FQGNSA. This CDR3 is 16 amino acids long. CDR3 nucleotide sequence: TGTGCCAGCGGCTTAGTCTCAGGGGTTAAGTCGAATGAGCAGTTCTTC. It yields the protein CASGLVSGVKSNEQFF.

This clonotype appeared once. At one end the junction does not follow the germline gene, possibly because of a read error. V is TRBV5-5 and J is TRBJ2-5, with 12 nucleotides matching TRBD2. Germline CDR1 reads SGHKS; CDR2 reads YYEKEE (reference sequence). The CDR3 is 16 amino acids. The CDR3 DNA reads TGTACCAGCAGCGGCGGACTAGCGGGGCCAGGGGAGACCCAGTACTTC. It specifies CTSSGGLAGPGETQYF.

This clonotype was found a few times. CDR3 amino acids: CSARDLGQSADTQYF. The CDR3 DNA reads TGCAGTGCTAGAGATTTGGGACAGAGCGCAGATACGCAGTATTTT. The chain couples TRBV20-1 to TRBJ2-3, with 7 bases matching TRBD1. Germline CDR1 and CDR2: DFQATT and SNEGSKA (reference sequence). The CDR3 has 15 amino acids. J gave up 4 bases and V 0 bases, and 7 bases lay outside the gene matches.

Turning to this clonotype: A read error may account for a junction end that differs from germline. V is TRBV12-3 or TRBV12-4 and J is TRBJ2-3, with a possible D match to TRBD1 (5 bases). The CDR3 covers 13 residues. The CDR3 spells CASSFDSTDAQYF. The DNA for the CDR3 is TGTGCCAGCAGTTTTGACAGCACAGATGCGCAGTATTTT.

This clonotype was observed a few times. The V gene is TRBV6-1, the J gene TRBJ1-1, with D unresolved. The CDR3 is 14 residues long. CDR1 and CDR2 (germline): MNHNS, SASEGT. Trimming stripped 7 bases from V and 1 base from J, with 13 bases between. CDR3 sequence: CASMFLTENTEAFF. The CDR3 coding sequence is TGTGCCAGCATGTTCTTGACGGAGAACACTGAAGCTTTCTTT.

The V call is TRBV7-8, the J call TRBJ1-2; the D gene is possibly TRBD1 (5 bases). Per germline, CDR1 SGHVS and CDR2 FQNEAQ. CDR3 length: 16 amino acids. The V and J ends lost 5 bases and 3 bases respectively, with 19 bases between them. CDR3 coding DNA: TGTGCCAGCAGCCCCCGTCGGGGGAAGGTCGACTATGGCTACACCTTC. This sequence encodes CASSPRRGKVDYGYTF.

This chain links TRBV29-1 with TRBJ1-1, with D possibly being TRBD1 (6 bases). There are 11 residues in the CDR3. The germline CDR1 and CDR2 sequences are SQVTM and ANQGSEA. V was shortened by 4 bases and J by 7 bases, with 10 bases between the two germline ends. Written as DNA, the CDR3 is TGCAGCGTTGGAGAGGGGGTTGAAGCTTTCTTT. It is translated as CSVGEGVEAFF.

This clonotype was observed many times. V gene TRBV10-3 combines with J gene TRBJ2-1; D might be TRBD2 (7 bases). Germline assignment: CDR1 ENHRY and CDR2 SYGVKD. The V and J ends lost 8 bases and 6 bases respectively, with 20 bases between them. The CDR3 runs 15 residues. CDR3 coding DNA: TGTGCCATCTCGATGGGGGGGGCGTCCGGCAATGAGCAGTTCTTC. Its protein product is CAISMGGASGNEQFF.

The rearrangement uses TRBV11-2 and TRBJ2-2; the D is unclear. In germline, CDR1 is SGHAT, CDR2 FQNNGV. V lost 3 bases and J lost 8, with 10 bases in between. The CDR3 consists of 13 residues. The CDR3 sequence is CASSFTAGGELFF. CDR3 in DNA: TGTGCCAGCAGCTTCACTGCTGGTGGGGAGCTGTTTTTT.

This clonotype was seen many times. The rearrangement uses TRBV3-1 and TRBJ2-5; no clear D gene. V was clipped by 2 bases and J by 4 bases, with 5 bases between them. The CDR3 is 12 residues long. Germline CDR1 reads LGHDT; CDR2 reads YNNKEL (reference sequence). The DNA for the CDR3 is TGTGCCAGCAGCCAACTCGGAGAGACCCAGTACTTC. Translation: CASSQLGETQYF.